Listed below are T cell receptor beta chains from one sample, sequenced in a study of long-term antiretroviral therapy in people with HIV. Assay: immunoSEQ multiplex PCR; the TCRdb copy retains only in-frame clones and omits some. Among some 20,000 clones, approximately 86% were seen once, and the ten largest hold over 9.5%. Specimen: unsorted PBMCs, collected 0.5 years after starting antiretroviral therapy. The receptors stem from a man aged 35 to 55 with HIV. The CDR3 runs from the conserved cysteine through the conserved F or W. D genes are given only for firm matches. Clone size is not always given. Where it is, it says once, few, many or a class for expanded clones.

clone_size	v_call	j_call	d_call	cdr3_aa	cdr3_nt
NA	TRBV12-5	TRBJ2-2	NA	CAPGELFF	TGTGCTCCGGGGGAGCTGTTTTTT
NA	TRBV14	TRBJ1-3	NA	CASSQDTHGGTIYF	TGTGCCAGCAGCCAAGATACCCACGGGGGAACCATATATTTT
NA	TRBV4-2	TRBJ2-3	TRBD2	CASSQEWGLAGVDTQYF	TGTGCCAGCAGCCAAGAATGGGGACTAGCGGGGGTAGATACGCAGTATTTT
NA	TRBV13	TRBJ2-7	NA	CASRGSRTGPYEQYF	TGTGCCAGCCGTGGTTCCCGGACGGGCCCCTACGAGCAGTACTTC
NA	TRBV2	TRBJ1-6	NA	CASRRGFPYSPLHF	TGTGCCAGCAGACGGGGATTCCCCTACTCACCCCTCCACTTT
once	TRBV10-2	TRBJ2-7	NA	CASSGPGTTVYEQYF	TGCGCCAGCAGTGGGCCCGGGACAACCGTTTACGAGCAGTACTTC
NA	TRBV29-1	TRBJ2-1	NA	CSVEDSPPSFGVGEQFF	TGCAGCGTTGAAGATTCCCCCCCAAGCTTTGGGGTGGGGGAGCAGTTCTTC
NA	TRBV7-9	TRBJ2-5	NA	CASSLDRDRETQYF	TGTGCCAGCAGCTTAGACAGGGATAGGGAGACCCAGTACTTC
NA	TRBV30	TRBJ2-1	TRBD2	CAWSVLAGGRSEQFF	TGTGCCTGGAGTGTACTAGCGGGAGGGCGGAGTGAGCAGTTCTTC
NA	TRBV27	TRBJ1-1	NA	CASSLSAGMNTEAFF	TGTGCCAGCAGTTTATCGGCAGGGATGAACACTGAAGCTTTCTTT
once	TRBV6-5	TRBJ2-2	TRBD2	CASSYFPGGIPGELFF	TGTGCCAGCAGTTACTTTCCGGGGGGGATCCCCGGGGAGCTGTTTTTT
NA	TRBV6-5	TRBJ1-1	TRBD1	CASSFGTGGKAFF	TGTGCCAGCAGTTTTGGGACAGGGGGGAAAGCTTTCTTT
NA	TRBV28	TRBJ2-7	TRBD2	CASRGTSDLREQYF	TGTGCCAGCCGGGGGACTAGCGATTTACGGGAGCAGTACTTC
NA	TRBV2	TRBJ2-2	TRBD2	CASSPWAGGQAGELFF	TGTGCCAGCAGTCCCTGGGCGGGGGGGCAGGCCGGGGAGCTGTTTTTT
NA	TRBV5-4	TRBJ2-7	NA	CASSFLDRDYEQYF	TGTGCCAGCAGCTTTCTGGACCGAGACTACGAGCAGTACTTC
NA	TRBV6-6	TRBJ2-3	NA	CASSYGSTDTQYF	TGTGCCAGCAGTTACGGCAGCACAGATACGCAGTATTTT
NA	TRBV9	TRBJ2-1	TRBD2	CASSTRAGAMAFNEQFF	TGTGCCAGCAGCACCCGAGCGGGGGCCATGGCGTTCAATGAGCAGTTCTTC
NA	TRBV6-1	TRBJ1-4	NA	CASSLLGTNEKLFF	TGTGCCAGCAGCCTTCTCGGCACTAATGAAAAACTGTTTTTT
NA	TRBV6-6	TRBJ1-6	NA	CASSFRDLHNSPLHF	TGTGCCAGCAGTTTCAGGGACCTTCATAATTCACCCCTCCACTTT
NA	TRBV5-1	TRBJ2-7	TRBD2	CASKLAGGLRNEQYF	TGCGCCAGCAAACTAGCGGGAGGGCTTCGCAACGAGCAGTACTTC
NA	TRBV30	TRBJ2-2	TRBD2	CAWSRLAGVSGELFF	TGTGCCTGGAGTCGGCTAGCGGGAGTATCCGGGGAGCTGTTTTTT
NA	TRBV5-6	TRBJ1-2	TRBD1	CASSLGLQGDYGYTF	TGTGCCAGCAGCTTGGGCCTTCAGGGGGACTATGGCTACACCTTC
once	TRBV7-3	TRBJ2-1	NA	CASSLGPGSYNEQFF	TGTGCCAGCAGCTTAGGTCCTGGCTCCTACAATGAGCAGTTCTTC
few	TRBV18	TRBJ1-2	NA	CASSPKEGNYGYTF	TGTGCCAGCTCACCGAAGGAGGGGAACTATGGCTACACCTTC
NA	TRBV6-5	TRBJ2-5	TRBD2	CASARGGPETQYF	TGTGCCAGCGCCCGGGGGGGCCCAGAGACCCAGTACTTC
NA	TRBV10-2	TRBJ2-1	NA	CASRSLGGLSEQFF	TGCGCCAGCAGATCTCTCGGGGGACTGTCGGAGCAGTTCTTC
NA	TRBV12-5	TRBJ2-5	NA	CASGYNQETQYF	TGTGCTAGTGGTTACAACCAAGAGACCCAGTACTTC
NA	TRBV25-1	TRBJ2-5	TRBD1	CASSDLTGLKETQYF	TGTGCCAGCAGCGACCTGACAGGGTTGAAAGAGACCCAGTACTTC